One and the same sample provided the 3 T cell receptor beta chains below, sequenced in a study of T cells in Graves' hyperthyroidism and ophthalmopathy. TCR beta CDR3 regions were amplified from RNA. The TCR CDR3 first-round RT-PCR relied on the HTBI primer set. MiXCR was run by TCRdb on the multiplex PCR reads, yielding one entry per CDR3 protein. The sample carries around 260,000 distinct CDR3 sequences, around 25% recorded once. Source material: blood. These receptors came from a man in his forties with Graves' hyperthyroidism that later progressed to Graves' ophthalmopathy.

This clonotype was counted a few times. V and J are TRBV19 and TRBJ1-5; D might be TRBD1 (5 bases). V lost 9 bases and J 1 base, leaving 19 bases between the germline ends. This CDR3 is built from 16 residues. Germline V gives CDR1 LNHDA, CDR2 SQIVND (reference sequence). CDR3 region: CASNELRGASNQPQHF. The DNA for the CDR3 is TGTGCCAGCAACGAGCTAAGGGGCGCAAGCAATCAGCCCCAGCATTTT.

This clonotype was counted only a few times. This chain connects TRBV12-3 or TRBV12-4 to TRBJ1-1; 7 bases fit TRBD1. The CDR3 is made up of 16 amino acids. V lost 2 bases, J lost 5 bases, and 11 bases stayed unmatched. In nucleotides, the CDR3 is TGTGCCAGCAGTTTAAATCAGGACAGGATTCGGACTGAAGCTTTCTTT. This codes for CASSLNQDRIRTEAFF.

The table lists this clonotype with many counts. This chain uses TRBV9 with TRBJ2-2, with 15 bases matching TRBD2. The germline V gene encodes CDR1 SGDLS and CDR2 YYNGEE. V lost 0 bases, J lost 2 bases, and 5 bases stayed unmatched. This CDR3 has 19 residues. This CDR3 is CASSVGTSGRGINTGELFF. CDR3 nucleotides: TGTGCCAGCAGCGTAGGGACTAGCGGGAGGGGAATTAACACCGGGGAGCTGTTTTTT.